The T cell receptor (beta chain) described here comes from a study of shared clonotypes between healthy human individuals. Several immunoSEQ 96-well plates shared each subset's DNA, each plate a replicate. Here immunoSEQ multiplex PCR was the method, and the copy in TCRdb shows in-frame clones only, minus some. The top ten clones hold 1.5% to 2% of a sample with about 2.2 million clones, just over 90% of them seen once. Germline V gene sequence: CDR1 SGDLS, CDR2 YYNGEE. There are 15 residues in the CDR3. The V gene lost 1 base and the J gene lost 1 base, with 9 bases spanning the gap. Study results and limitations: Some clonotypes were shared by all four sorted-subset donors, while others were not shared. The non-shared ones had lower generation probabilities than the shared ones.

CD8 cells classed as naive were CD45RO-negative and positively selected for CCR7, excluding terminally differentiated effector memory CD45RA+ cells. For this clone: Antigen specificity is unknown.

Source material: naive CD8+ T cells from PBMCs. The sequence was collected from a man aged 18 to 29 in good health. Some clones in this sample may be carry-over from other donors' samples. The rearrangement uses TRBV9 and TRBJ2-1; no firm D call. CDR3 DNA: TGTGCCAGCAGCGTAAGGGTCGAGTCCTACAATGAGCAGTTCTTC. It encodes CASSVRVESYNEQFF.